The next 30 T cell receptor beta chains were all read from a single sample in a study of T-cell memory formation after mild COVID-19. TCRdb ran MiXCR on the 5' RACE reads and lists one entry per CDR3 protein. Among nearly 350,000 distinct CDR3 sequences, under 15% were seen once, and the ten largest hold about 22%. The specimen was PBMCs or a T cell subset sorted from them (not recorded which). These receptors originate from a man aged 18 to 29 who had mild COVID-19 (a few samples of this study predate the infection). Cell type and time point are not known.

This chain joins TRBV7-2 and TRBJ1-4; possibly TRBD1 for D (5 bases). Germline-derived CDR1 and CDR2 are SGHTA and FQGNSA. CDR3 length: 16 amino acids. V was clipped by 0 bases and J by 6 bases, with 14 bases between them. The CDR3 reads CASSLAPLGVYEKLFF. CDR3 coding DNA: TGTGCCAGCAGCTTAGCGCCGCTGGGGGTGTATGAAAAACTGTTTTTT.

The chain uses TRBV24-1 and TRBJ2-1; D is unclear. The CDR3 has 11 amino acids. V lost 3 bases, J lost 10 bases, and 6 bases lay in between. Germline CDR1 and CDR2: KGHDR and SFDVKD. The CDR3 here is CATSDPVEQFF. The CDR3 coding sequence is TGTGCCACCAGTGATCCCGTGGAGCAGTTCTTC.

The CDR3 DNA follows: TGCGCCAGCAGTCCCGGGACAGGGATTCAGCCCCAGCATTTT. It is translated as CASSPGTGIQPQHF. This sequence joins TRBV10-2 and TRBJ1-5; 9 positions match TRBD1. V dropped 5 bases and J dropped 6; count of bases not matched to a gene: 5. CDR1 is WSHSY, CDR2 SAAADI, per germline. The CDR3 is made up of 14 amino acids.

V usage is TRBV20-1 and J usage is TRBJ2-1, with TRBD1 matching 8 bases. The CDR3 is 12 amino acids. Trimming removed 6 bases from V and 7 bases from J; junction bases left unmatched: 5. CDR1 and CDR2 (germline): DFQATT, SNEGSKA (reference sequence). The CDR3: CSARRTGNEQFF. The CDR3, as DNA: TGCAGTGCCAGGAGGACAGGGAATGAGCAGTTCTTC.

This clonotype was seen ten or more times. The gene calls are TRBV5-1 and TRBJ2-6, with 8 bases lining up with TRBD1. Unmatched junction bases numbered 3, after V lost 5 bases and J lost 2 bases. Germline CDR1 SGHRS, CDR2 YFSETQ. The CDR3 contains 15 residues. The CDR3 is CASRSTGAGANVLTF. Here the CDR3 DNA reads TGCGCCAGCAGATCGACAGGGGCTGGGGCCAACGTCCTGACTTTC.

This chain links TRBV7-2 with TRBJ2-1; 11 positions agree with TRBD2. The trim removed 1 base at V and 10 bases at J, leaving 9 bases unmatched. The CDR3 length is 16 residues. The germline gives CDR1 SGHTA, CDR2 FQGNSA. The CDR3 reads CASSLGSSGGALEQFF. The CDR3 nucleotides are TGTGCCAGCAGCTTAGGGAGTAGCGGGGGGGCCTTAGAGCAGTTCTTC.

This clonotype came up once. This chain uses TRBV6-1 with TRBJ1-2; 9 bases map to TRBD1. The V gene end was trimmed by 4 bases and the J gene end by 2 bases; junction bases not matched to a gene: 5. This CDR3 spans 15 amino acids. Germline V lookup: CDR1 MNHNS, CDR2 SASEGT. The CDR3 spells CASSGGQGGNYGYTF. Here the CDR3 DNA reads TGTGCCAGCAGTGGGGGACAGGGAGGCAACTATGGCTACACCTTC.

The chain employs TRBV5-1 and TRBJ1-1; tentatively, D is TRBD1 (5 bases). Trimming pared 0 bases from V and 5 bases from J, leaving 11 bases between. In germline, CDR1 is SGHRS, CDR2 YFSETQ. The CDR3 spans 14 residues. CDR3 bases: TGCGCCAGCAGCTTGGAGGTCAGGGCGACTGAAGCTTTCTTT. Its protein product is CASSLEVRATEAFF.

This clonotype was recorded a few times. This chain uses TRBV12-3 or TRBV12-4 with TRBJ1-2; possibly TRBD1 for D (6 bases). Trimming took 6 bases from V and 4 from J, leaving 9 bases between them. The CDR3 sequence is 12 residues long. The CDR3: CASRDSFYGYTF. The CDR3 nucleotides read TGTGCCAGCAGGGACAGCTTCTATGGCTACACCTTC.

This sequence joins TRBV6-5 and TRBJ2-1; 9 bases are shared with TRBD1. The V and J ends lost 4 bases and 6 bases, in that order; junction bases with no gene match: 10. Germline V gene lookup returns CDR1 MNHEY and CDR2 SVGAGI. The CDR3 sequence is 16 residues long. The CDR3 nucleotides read TGTGCCAGCAGTTCGTGGGGGGGACAGGGACCCAATGAGCAGTTCTTC. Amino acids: CASSSWGGQGPNEQFF.

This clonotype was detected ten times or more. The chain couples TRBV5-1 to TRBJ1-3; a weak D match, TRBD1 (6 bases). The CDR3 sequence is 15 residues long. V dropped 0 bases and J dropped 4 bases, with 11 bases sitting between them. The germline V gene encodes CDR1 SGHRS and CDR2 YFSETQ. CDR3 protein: CASSLGDISGNTIYF. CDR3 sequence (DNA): TGCGCCAGCAGCTTGGGGGACATATCCGGAAACACCATATATTTT.

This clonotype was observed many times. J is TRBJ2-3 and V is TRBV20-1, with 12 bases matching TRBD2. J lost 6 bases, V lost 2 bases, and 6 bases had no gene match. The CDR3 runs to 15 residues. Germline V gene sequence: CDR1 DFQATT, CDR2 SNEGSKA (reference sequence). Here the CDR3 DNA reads TGCAGTGCTAGATCGACTAGCGGGGGCGGCGATACGCAGTATTTT. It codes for CSARSTSGGGDTQYF.

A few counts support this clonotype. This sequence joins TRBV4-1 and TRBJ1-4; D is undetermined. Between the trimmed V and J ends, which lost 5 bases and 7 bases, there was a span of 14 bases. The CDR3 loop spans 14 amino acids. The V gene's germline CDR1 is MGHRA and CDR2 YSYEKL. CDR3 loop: CASSYDSFTEKLFF. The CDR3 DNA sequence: TGCGCCAGCAGCTACGACTCTTTTACTGAAAAACTGTTTTTT.

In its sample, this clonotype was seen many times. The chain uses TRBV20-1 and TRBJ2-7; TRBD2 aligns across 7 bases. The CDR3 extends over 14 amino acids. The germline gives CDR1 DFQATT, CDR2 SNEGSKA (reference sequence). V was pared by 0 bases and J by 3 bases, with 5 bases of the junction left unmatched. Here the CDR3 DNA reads TGCAGTGCTAGAGATCGTGGGGGGGGCTACGAGCAGTACTTC. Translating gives CSARDRGGGYEQYF.

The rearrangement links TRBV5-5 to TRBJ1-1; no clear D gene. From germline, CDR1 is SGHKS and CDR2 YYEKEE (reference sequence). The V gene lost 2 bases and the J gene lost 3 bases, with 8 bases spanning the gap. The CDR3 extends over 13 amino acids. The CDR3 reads CASSFQADTEAFF. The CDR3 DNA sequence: TGTGCCAGCAGCTTCCAGGCAGACACTGAAGCTTTCTTT. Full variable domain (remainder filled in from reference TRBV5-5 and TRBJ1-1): DAGVTQSPTHLIKTRGQQVTLRCSPISGHKSVSWYQQVLGQGPQFIFQYYEKEERGRGNFPDRFSARQFPNYSSELNVNALLLGDSALYLCASSFQADTEAFFGQGTRLTVV.

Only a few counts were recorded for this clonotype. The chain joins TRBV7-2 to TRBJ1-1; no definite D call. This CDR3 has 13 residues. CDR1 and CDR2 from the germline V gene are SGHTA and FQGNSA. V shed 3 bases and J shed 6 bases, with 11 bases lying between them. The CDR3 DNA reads TGTGCCAGCAGCTTCCACATGGCCCCTGAAGCTTTCTTT. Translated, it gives CASSFHMAPEAFF.

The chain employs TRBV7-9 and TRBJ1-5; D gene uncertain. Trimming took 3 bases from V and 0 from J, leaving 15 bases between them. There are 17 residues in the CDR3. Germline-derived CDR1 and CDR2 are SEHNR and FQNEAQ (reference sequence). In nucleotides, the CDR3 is TGTGCCAGCAGCTTGGGTGCGGGCTTAAGTAGCAATCAGCCCCAGCATTTT. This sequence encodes CASSLGAGLSSNQPQHF.

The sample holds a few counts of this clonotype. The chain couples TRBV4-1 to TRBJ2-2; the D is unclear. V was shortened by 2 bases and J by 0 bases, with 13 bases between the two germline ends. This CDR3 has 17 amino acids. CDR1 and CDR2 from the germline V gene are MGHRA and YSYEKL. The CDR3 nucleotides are TGCGCCAGCAGCCAATTCAATAGAGTCTCGAACACCGGGGAGCTGTTTTTT. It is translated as CASSQFNRVSNTGELFF.

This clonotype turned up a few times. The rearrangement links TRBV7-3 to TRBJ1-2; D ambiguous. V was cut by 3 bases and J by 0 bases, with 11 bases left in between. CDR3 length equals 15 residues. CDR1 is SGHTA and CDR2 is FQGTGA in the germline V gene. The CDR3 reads CASSFEAGANYGYTF. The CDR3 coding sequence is TGTGCCAGCAGCTTTGAGGCAGGAGCTAACTATGGCTACACCTTC.

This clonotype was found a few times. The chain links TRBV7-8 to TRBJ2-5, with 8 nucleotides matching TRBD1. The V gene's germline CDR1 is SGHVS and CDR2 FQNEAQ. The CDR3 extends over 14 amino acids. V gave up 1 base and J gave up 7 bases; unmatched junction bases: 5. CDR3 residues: CASSLGQGSGTQYF. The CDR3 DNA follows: TGTGCCAGCAGCTTAGGACAGGGGTCAGGGACCCAGTACTTC.

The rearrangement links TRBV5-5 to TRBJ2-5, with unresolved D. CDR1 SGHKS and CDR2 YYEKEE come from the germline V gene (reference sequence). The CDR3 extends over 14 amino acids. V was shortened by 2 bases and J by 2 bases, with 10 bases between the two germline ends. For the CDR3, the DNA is TGTGCCAGCAGCTTTCCGGCAGGACAAGAGACCCAGTACTTC. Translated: CASSFPAGQETQYF.

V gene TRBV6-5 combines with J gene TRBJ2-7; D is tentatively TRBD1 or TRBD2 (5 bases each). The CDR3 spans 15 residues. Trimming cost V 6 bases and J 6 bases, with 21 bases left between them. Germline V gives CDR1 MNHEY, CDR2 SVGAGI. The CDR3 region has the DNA TGTGCCAGCAGGGACCCGGGACGAGGGTATGGCGAGCAGTACTTC. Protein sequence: CASRDPGRGYGEQYF.

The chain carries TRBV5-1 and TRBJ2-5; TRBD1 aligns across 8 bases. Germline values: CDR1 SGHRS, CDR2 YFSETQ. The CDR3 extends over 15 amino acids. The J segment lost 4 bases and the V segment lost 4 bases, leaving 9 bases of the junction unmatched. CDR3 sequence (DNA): TGCGCCAGCAGCCTGGGGACAGGCCCAGGAGAGACCCAGTACTTC. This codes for CASSLGTGPGETQYF.

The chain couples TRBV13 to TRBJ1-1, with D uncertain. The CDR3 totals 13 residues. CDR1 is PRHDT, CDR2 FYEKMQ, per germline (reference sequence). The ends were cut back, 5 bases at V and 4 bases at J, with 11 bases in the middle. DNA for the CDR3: TGTGCCAGCAGCACCCAGGAGGGCACTGAAGCTTTCTTT. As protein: CASSTQEGTEAFF.

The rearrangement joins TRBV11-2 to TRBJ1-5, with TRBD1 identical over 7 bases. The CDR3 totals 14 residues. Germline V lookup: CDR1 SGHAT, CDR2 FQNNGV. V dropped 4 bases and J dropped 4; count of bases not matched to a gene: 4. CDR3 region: CASSSDRLNQPQHF. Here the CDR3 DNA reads TGTGCCAGCAGCTCGGACAGGTTGAATCAGCCCCAGCATTTT.

Here the CDR3 reads CASSRSDTQYF. In nucleotides, the CDR3 is TGTGCCAGTAGCCGTAGTGATACGCAGTATTTT. The gene calls are TRBV19 and TRBJ2-3; D gene unclear. In germline, CDR1 is LNHDA, CDR2 SQIVND (reference sequence). The CDR3 contains 11 residues. V was trimmed by 6 bases and J by 6 bases, leaving 7 bases between them.

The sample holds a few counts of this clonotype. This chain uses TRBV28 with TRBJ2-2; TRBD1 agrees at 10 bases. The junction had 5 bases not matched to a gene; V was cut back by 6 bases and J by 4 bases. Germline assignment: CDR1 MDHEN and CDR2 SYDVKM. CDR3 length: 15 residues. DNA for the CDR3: TGTGCCAGCAGAACCGGGACAGGGGTCACCGGGGAGCTGTTTTTT. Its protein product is CASRTGTGVTGELFF.

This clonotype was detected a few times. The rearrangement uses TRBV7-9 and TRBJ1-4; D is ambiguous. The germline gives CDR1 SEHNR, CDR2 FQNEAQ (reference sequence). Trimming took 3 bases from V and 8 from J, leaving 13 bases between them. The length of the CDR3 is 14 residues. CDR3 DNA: TGTGCCAGCAGCTTCGGCGCTAGAAAGGAAAAACTGTTTTTT. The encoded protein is CASSFGARKEKLFF.

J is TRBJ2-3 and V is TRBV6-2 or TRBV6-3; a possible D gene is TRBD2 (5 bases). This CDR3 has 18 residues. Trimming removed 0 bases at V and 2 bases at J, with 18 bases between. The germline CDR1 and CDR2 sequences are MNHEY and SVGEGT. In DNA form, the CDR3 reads TGTGCCAGCAGTTACTCATTGTTGCGGACTCGCATCACAGATACGCAGTATTTT. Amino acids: CASSYSLLRTRITDTQYF.

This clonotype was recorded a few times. This chain's CDR3 is CASSQTPLTRTEAFF. The CDR3 coding sequence is TGCGCCAGCAGCCAAACACCCCTGACCCGGACTGAAGCTTTCTTT. The chain has TRBV4-1 and TRBJ1-1, with D unclear. The CDR3 consists of 15 residues. Germline V gene data show CDR1 as MGHRA and CDR2 as YSYEKL. V lost 2 bases and J lost 5, with 15 bases in between.